This T cell receptor (beta chain) is drawn from a study of blood T cell repertoires in COVID-19. Study-level background: Donors in the United States, Italy and Spain gave samples during acute or convalescent COVID-19. PBMCs, B-cell-depleted T cells, or T cells provided the cDNA or gDNA that made up the material.

Authors' analysis steps: Reference gene primer amplification gave nucleated cell count estimates. Assay used: immunoSEQ multiplex PCR; TCRdb lists only in-frame clones, some missing. For V, J and clone size, that table is used; D and trimming come from the DNA. The table has some 370,000 clones, around 87% seen once. CDR3 length equals 13 residues. Deletions cut 5 bases from V and 8 bases from J, with 10 bases between. Material for sequencing was peripheral blood. The clonotype originates from a man younger than 35 with active or convalescent COVID-19. This sequence joins TRBV12-3 or TRBV12-4 and TRBJ1-6; D gene uncertain. The CDR3 protein is CASSVYGDSPLHF. CDR3 nucleotides: TGTGCCAGCAGTGTCTACGGGGATTCACCCCTCCACTTT.